This T cell receptor (beta chain) comes out of a study of T cell responses to AZD1222 COVID-19 vaccine. At the level of the study: It was second doses at about 4 or about 12 weeks that were pooled.

The sample holds a few counts of this clone. No antigen is known for it. One end of the junction fails to match germline, which may point to a read error. Study-wide points: Once two AZD1222 doses were given, Spike-specific TCR breadth and depth went up. Donors were chiefly white British, with a greater number of females, and clonal diversity was perhaps underestimated. Just a handful of AZD1222 recipients tested seropositive at baseline.

TCRdb's table, derived via immunoSEQ multiplex PCR, lists solely in-frame clones and lacks some. The sample lists 100,000 to 150,000 clones, about nine tenths occurring once. The CDR3 is made up of 9 amino acids. The germline CDR1 and CDR2 sequences are KGHDR and SFDVKD. The sequencing used peripheral blood, collected on day 0 of AZD1222 vaccination. The receptor comes from an adult in good health. The V and J genes are TRBV24-1 and TRBJ2-7; D is ambiguous. The CDR3 nucleotides are TGTGCCACCCCTGAAGGGCAGAACTTC. Residues: CATPEGQNF.